Following are 25 T cell receptor beta chains from one sample sequenced in a study of identical twins (dated by TCRdb to the mid-2010s). Receptor amplification or capture employed 5' RACE. Sequencing was performed on an Illumina HiSeq 2000. TCRdb trimmed public reads at Q25 via fastp, called clones via MiXCR and kept in-frame beta chains. Entries are consolidated by CDR3 protein sequence, retaining the most common genes and DNA. The sample has about 570,000 distinct CDR3 sequences on record, 9% to 10% of them singletons. The ten largest account for under 3.5% of the sample. The sample was also reused in another study, on yellow fever vaccine responses in identical twins.

Source material: PBMCs. These receptors all come from a woman aged 18-29 years in good health.

This clonotype was found a few times. The rearrangement joins TRBV24-1 to TRBJ2-1, with 7 bases identical to TRBD2. V gave up 3 bases and J gave up 6 bases; unmatched junction bases: 7. The CDR3 runs 15 residues. CDR1 and CDR2 from the germline V gene are KGHDR and SFDVKD. The CDR3 region is CATSDLGLQGNEQFF. The CDR3 nucleotides are TGTGCCACCAGTGATCTGGGACTACAAGGCAATGAGCAGTTCTTC.

This clonotype was picked up many times. The chain has TRBV6-5 and TRBJ1-1; no clear D. Trimming removed 4 bases at V and 1 base at J, with 10 bases between. The CDR3 extends over 14 amino acids. CDR1 MNHEY and CDR2 SVGAGI come from the germline V gene. The CDR3 loop reads CASSFGNQNTEAFF. The DNA of the CDR3 is TGTGCCAGCAGTTTTGGAAATCAGAACACTGAAGCTTTCTTT.

A few counts support this clonotype. V and J are TRBV10-3 and TRBJ1-1; no clear D gene. CDR1 and CDR2 (germline): ENHRY, SYGVKD. The length of the CDR3 is 15 residues. Trimming took off 2 bases at V and 6 bases at J, with 16 bases between the two ends. The CDR3 region is CAISEARGGGAEAFF. The CDR3 DNA is TGTGCCATCAGTGAGGCGCGGGGTGGTGGCGCTGAAGCTTTCTTT.

The chain joins TRBV11-2 to TRBJ2-3; 8 bases are shared with TRBD2. This CDR3 spans 16 amino acids. CDR1 and CDR2 (germline): SGHAT, FQNNGV. Trimming at V came to 1 base and at J to 2 bases, leaving 5 bases not matched to a gene. This CDR3 is CASSLAPGGPTDTQYF. The CDR3 DNA is TGTGCCAGCAGCTTAGCCCCGGGGGGGCCCACAGATACGCAGTATTTT.

The chain uses TRBV2 and TRBJ1-6; TRBD1 is a possible D gene (6 bases). The CDR3 extends over 14 amino acids. CDR1 is SNHLY, CDR2 FYNNEI, per germline. V shed 7 bases and J shed 7 bases, with 14 bases lying between them. In DNA, the CDR3 is TGTGCCAGCAACACCGGACAGTCCAATTCACCCCTCCACTTT. As protein: CASNTGQSNSPLHF. The full variable domain, its missing parts supplied by reference TRBV2 and TRBJ1-6, is EPEVTQTPSHQVTQMGQEVILRCVPISNHLYFYWYRQILGQKVEFLVSFYNNEISEKSEIFDDQFSVERPDGSNFTLKIRSTKLEDSAMYFCASNTGQSNSPLHFGNGTRLTVT.

This clonotype was detected only a few times. V gene TRBV24-1 combines with J gene TRBJ2-5; D tentatively fits TRBD1 or TRBD2 (5 bases each). The germline CDR1 and CDR2 sequences are KGHDR and SFDVKD. With 9 bases removed from V and 5 bases from J, the gap between germline ends came to 24 bases. This CDR3 comprises 16 residues. CDR3 protein: CATFPRDPRIGETQYF. CDR3 sequence (DNA): TGTGCCACCTTCCCACGGGACCCAAGAATAGGGGAGACCCAGTACTTC.

In this sample, this clonotype turned up many times. The CDR3 loop reads CASSLEQVVDAYTF. CDR3 DNA: TGCGCCAGCAGCTTGGAGCAAGTAGTCGATGCCTACACCTTC. V and J are TRBV5-1 and TRBJ1-2, with unresolved D. CDR3 size: 14 residues. Germline values: CDR1 SGHRS, CDR2 YFSETQ. Trimming took 0 bases from V and 10 from J, leaving 16 bases between them. Combining the CDR3 with reference TRBV5-1 and TRBJ1-2 gives the whole variable domain KAGVTQTPRYLIKTRGQQVTLSCSPISGHRSVSWYQQTPGQGLQFLFEYFSETQRNKGNFPGRFSGRQFSNSRSEMNVSTLELGDSALYLCASSLEQVVDAYTFGSGTRLTVV.

This clonotype was counted only a few times. The rearrangement links TRBV4-3 to TRBJ2-7; 7 bases agree with TRBD1. Germline CDR1 reads LGHNA; CDR2 reads YSLEER. V trimming: 6 bases; J trimming: 2 bases; junction bases outside the gene matches: 7. The length of the CDR3 is 14 residues. CDR3 in DNA: TGCGCCAGCAGTTTACCGGGACAGCCCTACGAGCAGTACTTC. The encoded protein is CASSLPGQPYEQYF.

The genes are TRBV10-3 and TRBJ2-7; the match to TRBD2 covers 7 bases. Germline lookup yields CDR1 ENHRY and CDR2 SYGVKD. This CDR3 spans 13 amino acids. The ends lost 8 bases at V and 3 bases at J; junction bases unmatched: 7. The CDR3 nucleotides are TGTGCCATCGCCCCAGGCGGGAGCTACGAGCAGTACTTC. The encoded protein is CAIAPGGSYEQYF.

This clonotype has a count of ten or more. The V and J genes are TRBV6-1 and TRBJ1-2, with 7 bases that match TRBD1. CDR1 and CDR2 (germline): MNHNS, SASEGT. J gave up 3 bases and V 7 bases, and 11 bases lay outside the gene matches. The CDR3 spans 15 residues. CDR3 region: CASTFARGLDYGYTF. In DNA form, the CDR3 reads TGTGCCAGCACCTTCGCAAGGGGGCTGGACTATGGCTACACCTTC.

The chain employs TRBV12-3 or TRBV12-4 and TRBJ1-1; maybe TRBD1 (5 bases). This CDR3 is 14 amino acids long. V shed 8 bases and J shed 5 bases, with 18 bases lying between them. The CDR3 reads CASLLRGYGTEAFF. In DNA, the CDR3 is TGTGCCAGCTTACTTAGGGGCTACGGGACTGAAGCTTTCTTT.

The chain employs TRBV25-1 and TRBJ1-1, with D possibly TRBD1 on 5 matching bases. The ends were cut back, 1 base at V and 5 bases at J, with 11 bases in the middle. The CDR3 totals 14 residues. Germline lookup yields CDR1 MGHDK and CDR2 SYGVNS. The CDR3 nucleotides read TGTGCCAGCAGTGAATCAGGCGGGGGTACTGAAGCTTTCTTT. Amino acids: CASSESGGGTEAFF. The whole variable domain, remainder taken from reference TRBV25-1 and TRBJ1-1, is EADIYQTPRYLVIGTGKKITLECSQTMGHDKMYWYQQDPGMELHLIHYSYGVNSTEKGDLSSESTVSRIRTEHFPLTLESARPSHTSQYLCASSESGGGTEAFFGQGTRLTVV.

In its sample, this clonotype was seen many times. The chain joins TRBV15 to TRBJ2-7; the D is unclear. The V and J ends lost 0 bases and 5 bases respectively, with 14 bases between them. Germline V CDR1 and CDR2: LNHNV, YYDKDF (reference sequence). The length of the CDR3 is 15 residues. The CDR3 loop is CATSRDAQVGNEQYF. In DNA form, the CDR3 reads TGTGCCACCAGCAGAGATGCCCAAGTCGGCAACGAGCAGTACTTC.

The J gene is TRBJ2-7, the V gene TRBV20-1; D uncertain. The CDR3 length is 13 residues. Germline CDR1 and CDR2: DFQATT and SNEGSKA (reference sequence). With 5 bases removed from V and 3 bases from J, the gap between germline ends came to 14 bases. The CDR3 DNA follows: TGCAGTGCTGACTTAGGCCAAAGCTACGAGCAGTACTTC. Encoded protein: CSADLGQSYEQYF.

This clonotype was recorded once. The rearrangement links TRBV29-1 to TRBJ2-7; 11 nucleotides match TRBD2. CDR3 size: 12 residues. The junction had 3 bases not matched to a gene; V was cut back by 7 bases and J by 4 bases. The germline V gene has CDR1 SQVTM and CDR2 ANQGSEA. Here the CDR3 reads CSAWTSGYEQYF. CDR3 nucleotides: TGCAGCGCCTGGACTAGCGGGTACGAGCAGTACTTC.

This clonotype was seen repeatedly, ten times or more. The rearrangement uses TRBV5-6 and TRBJ2-3; 8 bases align to TRBD1. Germline V gene data show CDR1 as SGHDT and CDR2 as YYEEEE. CDR3 length equals 15 residues. With 7 bases clipped from V and 3 bases from J, the junction kept 10 bases outside the gene matches. CDR3 sequence reads: CASGKDRGSTDTQYF. The CDR3 nucleotides are TGTGCCAGCGGAAAAGACAGGGGATCGACAGATACGCAGTATTTT.

V gene TRBV7-2 combines with J gene TRBJ2-1; D tentatively fits TRBD1 or TRBD2 (6 bases each). Germline lookup yields CDR1 SGHTA and CDR2 FQGNSA. With 1 base removed from V and 7 bases from J, the gap between germline ends came to 11 bases. The CDR3 spans 14 residues. CDR3 sequence reads: CASSLDQGRNEQFF. The CDR3, as DNA: TGTGCCAGCAGCTTAGATCAGGGGAGGAATGAGCAGTTCTTC.

This chain connects TRBV7-3 to TRBJ2-3; 7 positions match TRBD1. The CDR3 extends over 14 amino acids. V shed 6 bases and J 0 bases; nucleotides not matched to a gene: 3. The V gene's germline CDR1 is SGHTA and CDR2 FQGTGA. CDR3 protein: CASSRDSSTDTQYF. The CDR3 DNA follows: TGTGCCAGCAGTAGGGACAGTAGCACAGATACGCAGTATTTT.

The chain uses TRBV29-1 and TRBJ2-1, with D unclear. The CDR3 covers 15 residues. Trimming removed 8 bases at V and 0 bases at J, with 17 bases between. Germline CDR1 reads SQVTM; CDR2 reads ANQGSEA. The DNA of the CDR3 is TGCAGCATGGAAAGGTACCCGAGCTCCTACAATGAGCAGTTCTTC. Its translation: CSMERYPSSYNEQFF.

The genes are TRBV15 and TRBJ2-3, with D unresolved. V gave up 3 bases and J gave up 0 bases, with 10 bases separating them. Germline V gene data show CDR1 as LNHNV and CDR2 as YYDKDF (reference sequence). CDR3 length: 15 residues. The CDR3 region is CATSSNTGSTDTQYF. CDR3 DNA: TGTGCCACCAGCAGCAACACGGGTAGCACAGATACGCAGTATTTT.

The rearrangement uses TRBV2 and TRBJ2-3; TRBD2 matches 10 bases. The germline CDR1 and CDR2 sequences are SNHLY and FYNNEI. The CDR3 runs 18 residues. The junction had 12 bases not matched to a gene; V was cut back by 2 bases and J by 4 bases. The CDR3 region has the DNA TGTGCCAGCAGTGAACTTCGGTCTAGCGGGAGAAAGCCAGATACGCAGTATTTT. Translating it yields CASSELRSSGRKPDTQYF.

There are a few counts of this clonotype. The chain is built from TRBV6-1 and TRBJ2-7; the D is unclear. V was trimmed by 6 bases and J by 2 bases, leaving 11 bases between them. This CDR3 has 13 residues. CDR1 and CDR2 from the germline V gene are MNHNS and SASEGT. The CDR3 is CASSTGSPYEQYF. The DNA of the CDR3 is TGTGCCAGCAGCACGGGTAGTCCCTACGAGCAGTACTTC.

About this clonotype itself: Sequence at one end of the junction differs from germline and may be a read error. The chain carries TRBV12-3 or TRBV12-4 and TRBJ2-7; TRBD2 is a possible D gene (6 bases). The CDR3 loop spans 16 amino acids. The CDR3 DNA follows: TGTTCCAGCAGCCCCCCAGGAGGGGCCCTTCTCTACGAGCAGTACTTC. Its protein product is CSSSPPGGALLYEQYF.

This clonotype was seen at least ten times. The genes are TRBV28 and TRBJ2-3; no clear D. The CDR3 totals 15 residues. V shed 2 bases and J shed 2 bases, with 11 bases lying between them. Germline CDR1 and CDR2: MDHEN and SYDVKM. The CDR3 sequence is CASSLTASNTDTQYF. As DNA, the CDR3 is TGTGCCAGCAGTTTAACAGCAAGTAACACAGATACGCAGTATTTT.

This clonotype was detected many times. The CDR3 DNA sequence: TGCGCCAGCAGTACTCCCCACGGCTTGGGGGTTGCCGGGGAGCTGTTTTTT. Amino acid sequence: CASSTPHGLGVAGELFF. The chain couples TRBV5-1 to TRBJ2-2; D tentatively reads TRBD1 or TRBD2 (5 bases each). Looked up from germline, CDR1 is SGHRS and CDR2 is YFSETQ. This CDR3 is 17 amino acids long. V dropped 5 bases and J dropped 6 bases, with 23 bases sitting between them.